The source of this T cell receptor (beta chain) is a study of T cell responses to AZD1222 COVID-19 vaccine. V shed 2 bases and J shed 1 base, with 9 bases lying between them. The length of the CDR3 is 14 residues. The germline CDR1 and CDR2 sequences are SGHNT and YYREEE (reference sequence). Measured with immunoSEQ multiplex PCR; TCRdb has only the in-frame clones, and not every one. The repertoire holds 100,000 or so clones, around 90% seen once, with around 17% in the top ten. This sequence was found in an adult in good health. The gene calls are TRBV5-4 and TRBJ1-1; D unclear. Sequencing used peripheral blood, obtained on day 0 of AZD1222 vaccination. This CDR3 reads CASSFDLRNTEAFF. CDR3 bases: TGTGCCAGCAGCTTTGACTTGAGGAACACTGAAGCTTTCTTT.